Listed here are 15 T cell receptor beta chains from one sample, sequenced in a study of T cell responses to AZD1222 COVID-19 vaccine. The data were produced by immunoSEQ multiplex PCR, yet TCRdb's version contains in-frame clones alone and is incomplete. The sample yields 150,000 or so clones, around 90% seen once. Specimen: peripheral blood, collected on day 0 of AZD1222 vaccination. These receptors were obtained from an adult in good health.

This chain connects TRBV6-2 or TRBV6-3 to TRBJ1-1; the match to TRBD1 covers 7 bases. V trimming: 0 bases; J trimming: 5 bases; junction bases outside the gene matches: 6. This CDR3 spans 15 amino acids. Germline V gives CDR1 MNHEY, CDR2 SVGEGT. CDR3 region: CASSYSSGGGTEAFF. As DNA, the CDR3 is TGTGCCAGCAGTTACTCCTCAGGGGGGGGAACTGAAGCTTTCTTT.

CDR3 DNA: TGTGCCAGCAGGTACAGGGGAGACCAAGAGACCCAGTACTTC. This sequence encodes CASRYRGDQETQYF. This chain connects TRBV2 to TRBJ2-5; 7 bases map to TRBD1. Germline CDR1 SNHLY, CDR2 FYNNEI. J was trimmed by 0 bases and V by 6 bases; bases with no gene match: 4. CDR3 length equals 14 residues. Drawing the rest from reference TRBV2 and TRBJ2-5, the complete variable domain is EPEVTQTPSHQVTQMGQEVILRCVPISNHLYFYWYRQILGQKVEFLVSFYNNEISEKSEIFDDQFSVERPDGSNFTLKIRSTKLEDSAMYFCASRYRGDQETQYFGPGTRLLVL.

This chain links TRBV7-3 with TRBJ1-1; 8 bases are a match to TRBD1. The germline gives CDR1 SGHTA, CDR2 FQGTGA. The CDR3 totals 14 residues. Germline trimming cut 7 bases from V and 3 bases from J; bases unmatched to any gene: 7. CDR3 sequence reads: CASKDRGLDTEAFF. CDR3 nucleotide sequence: TGTGCCAGCAAAGACAGGGGTTTAGACACTGAAGCTTTCTTT.

The CDR3 reads CASSLGGRLRGEKLFF. CDR3 in DNA: TGTGCCAGCAGTTTGGGGGGACGGTTAAGGGGTGAAAAACTGTTTTTT. This rearrangement joins TRBV28 to TRBJ1-4; perhaps TRBD1 as D (5 bases). The CDR3 has 16 amino acids. Germline V lookup: CDR1 MDHEN, CDR2 SYDVKM. The V end lost 3 bases, the J end lost 7 bases, and 18 bases lay between the germline ends.

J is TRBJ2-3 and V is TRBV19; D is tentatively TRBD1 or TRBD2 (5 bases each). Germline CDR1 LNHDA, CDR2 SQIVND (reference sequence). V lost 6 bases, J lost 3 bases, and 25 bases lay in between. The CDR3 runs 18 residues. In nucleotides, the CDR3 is TGTGCCAGTAGGGGGTGGGGCGTGAGGGGCGAGTTGACAGATACGCAGTATTTT. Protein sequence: CASRGWGVRGELTDTQYF.

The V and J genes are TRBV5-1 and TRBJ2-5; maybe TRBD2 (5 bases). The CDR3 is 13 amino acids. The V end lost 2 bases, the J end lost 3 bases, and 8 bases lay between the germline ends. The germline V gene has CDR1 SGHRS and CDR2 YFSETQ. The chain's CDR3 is CASSLLVKETQYF. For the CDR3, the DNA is TGCGCCAGCAGCTTACTAGTAAAAGAGACCCAGTACTTC.

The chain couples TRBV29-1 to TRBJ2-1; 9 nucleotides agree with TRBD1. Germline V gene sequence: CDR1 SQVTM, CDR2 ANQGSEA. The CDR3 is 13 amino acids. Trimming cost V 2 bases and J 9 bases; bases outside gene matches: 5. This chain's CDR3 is CSVELGQGPEQFF. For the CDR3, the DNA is TGCAGCGTTGAACTGGGACAGGGTCCTGAGCAGTTCTTC.

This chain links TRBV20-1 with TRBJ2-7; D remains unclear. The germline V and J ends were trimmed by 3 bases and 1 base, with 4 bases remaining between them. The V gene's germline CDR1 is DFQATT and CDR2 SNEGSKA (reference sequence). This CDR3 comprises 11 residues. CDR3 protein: CSARISYEQYF. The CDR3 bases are TGCAGTGCTAGGATTTCCTACGAGCAGTACTTC.

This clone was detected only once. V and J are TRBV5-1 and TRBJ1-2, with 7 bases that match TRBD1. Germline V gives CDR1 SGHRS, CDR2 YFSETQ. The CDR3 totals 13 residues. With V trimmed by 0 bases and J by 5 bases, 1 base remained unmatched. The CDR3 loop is CASSLAGGYGYTF. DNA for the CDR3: TGCGCCAGCAGCTTGGCAGGGGGATATGGCTACACCTTC. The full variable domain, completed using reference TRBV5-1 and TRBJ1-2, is KAGVTQTPRYLIKTRGQQVTLSCSPISGHRSVSWYQQTPGQGLQFLFEYFSETQRNKGNFPGRFSGRQFSNSRSEMNVSTLELGDSALYLCASSLAGGYGYTFGSGTRLTVV.

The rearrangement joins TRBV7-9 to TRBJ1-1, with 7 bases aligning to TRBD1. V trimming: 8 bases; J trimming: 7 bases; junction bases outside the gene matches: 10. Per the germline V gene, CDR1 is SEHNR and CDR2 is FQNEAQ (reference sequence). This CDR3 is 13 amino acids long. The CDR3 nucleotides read TGTGCCAGCCGCCTTAGTACAGGGGTTGAAGCTTTCTTT. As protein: CASRLSTGVEAFF.

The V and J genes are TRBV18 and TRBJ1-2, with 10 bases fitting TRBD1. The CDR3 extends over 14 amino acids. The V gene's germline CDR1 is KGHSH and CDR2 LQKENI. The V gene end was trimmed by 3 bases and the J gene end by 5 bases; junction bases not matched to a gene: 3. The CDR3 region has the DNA TGTGCCAGCTCACCTGGGACAGGGGATTATGGCTACACCTTC. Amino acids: CASSPGTGDYGYTF.

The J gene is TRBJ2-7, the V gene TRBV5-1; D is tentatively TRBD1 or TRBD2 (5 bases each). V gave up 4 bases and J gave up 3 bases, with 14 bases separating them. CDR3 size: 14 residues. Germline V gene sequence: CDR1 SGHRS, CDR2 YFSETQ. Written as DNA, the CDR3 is TGCGCCAGCAGCCCCCGGGACGGAAGCTACGAGCAGTACTTC. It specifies CASSPRDGSYEQYF. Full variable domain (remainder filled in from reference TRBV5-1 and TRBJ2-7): KAGVTQTPRYLIKTRGQQVTLSCSPISGHRSVSWYQQTPGQGLQFLFEYFSETQRNKGNFPGRFSGRQFSNSRSEMNVSTLELGDSALYLCASSPRDGSYEQYFGPGTRLTVT.

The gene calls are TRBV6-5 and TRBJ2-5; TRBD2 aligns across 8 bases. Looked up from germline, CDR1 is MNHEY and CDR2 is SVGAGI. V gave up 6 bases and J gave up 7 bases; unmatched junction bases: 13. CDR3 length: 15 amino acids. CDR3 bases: TGTGCCAGCAGCCTCACACAAGGGACTAGTCGGACCCAGTACTTC. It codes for CASSLTQGTSRTQYF.

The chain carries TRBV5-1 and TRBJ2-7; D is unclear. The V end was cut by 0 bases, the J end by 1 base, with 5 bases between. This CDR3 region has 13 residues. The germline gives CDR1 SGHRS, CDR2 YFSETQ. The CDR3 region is CASSLVWSYEQYF. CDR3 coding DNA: TGCGCCAGCAGCTTGGTTTGGTCCTACGAGCAGTACTTC.

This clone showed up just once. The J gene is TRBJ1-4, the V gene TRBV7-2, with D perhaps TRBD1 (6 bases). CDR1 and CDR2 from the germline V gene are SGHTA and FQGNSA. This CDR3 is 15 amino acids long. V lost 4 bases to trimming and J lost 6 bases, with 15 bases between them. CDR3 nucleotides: TGTGCCAGCAGCTCTAGTAGGGGGTTTCATGAAAAACTGTTTTTT. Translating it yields CASSSSRGFHEKLFF.